The clone carrying this T cell receptor beta chain has only a few counts. Its antigen is undetermined. The source of the sample is a study of T cells after yellow fever vaccination. Template switching by 5'RACE produced TCR cDNA, adding a universal primer site and UMIs. TCRdb redid the calling of the 5' RACE reads with MiXCR, one entry per CDR3 protein. The sample records a few hundred thousand distinct CDR3 sequences, 5.2% being singletons. Findings of the study overall: A small proportion of clonotypes was detected in both the CD4 and CD8 compartments. Faster peaking, at day 5 versus 15, marked a secondary response that was weaker. Post-booster repertoires again held most primary-vaccination clones (about 96% CD4, roughly 88% CD8).

The CDR3 is 16 residues long. Germline values: CDR1 KGHSH, CDR2 LQKENI. V lost 1 base to trimming and J lost 5 bases; unmatched junction nucleotides: 6. This specimen was CD4+ T cells sorted from PBMCs, taken on the day of the yellow fever booster vaccination. The sequence was collected from a man between 18 and 29 years old who received the YFV17D yellow fever vaccine. The V and J genes are TRBV18 and TRBJ2-3, with 10 bases that match TRBD2. Here the CDR3 reads CASSPRSGGARDTQYF. CDR3 nucleotides: TGTGCCAGCTCACCACGCAGCGGGGGGGCCCGAGATACGCAGTATTTT.